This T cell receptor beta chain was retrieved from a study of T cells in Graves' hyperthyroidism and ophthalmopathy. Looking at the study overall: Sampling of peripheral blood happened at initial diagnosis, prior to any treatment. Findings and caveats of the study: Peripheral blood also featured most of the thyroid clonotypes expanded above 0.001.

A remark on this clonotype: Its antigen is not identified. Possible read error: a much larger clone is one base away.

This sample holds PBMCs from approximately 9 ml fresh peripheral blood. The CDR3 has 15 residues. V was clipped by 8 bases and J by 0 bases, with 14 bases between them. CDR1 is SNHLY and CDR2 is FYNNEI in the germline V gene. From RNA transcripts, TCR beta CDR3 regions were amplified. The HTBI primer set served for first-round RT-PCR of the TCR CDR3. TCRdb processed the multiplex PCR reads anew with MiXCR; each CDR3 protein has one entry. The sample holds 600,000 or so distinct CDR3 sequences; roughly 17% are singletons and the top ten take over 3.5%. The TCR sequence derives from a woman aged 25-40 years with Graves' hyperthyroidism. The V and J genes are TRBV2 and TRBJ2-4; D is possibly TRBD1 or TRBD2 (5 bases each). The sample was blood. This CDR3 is CASGDPGTAKNIQYF. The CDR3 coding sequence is TGTGCCAGCGGGGACCCCGGGACAGCCAAAAACATTCAGTACTTC.